The 19 T cell receptor beta chains reported below all come from one sample, sequenced in a study of T cells in Graves' hyperthyroidism and ophthalmopathy (dated by TCRdb to between 2018 and 2021). Libraries were constructed by multiplex PCR. The sequencing machine was an Illumina HiSeq 2000. The TCR beta CDR3 regions were amplified from RNA transcripts. A first-round RT-PCR of the TCR CDR3 used the HTBI primer set with the Qiagen OneStep RT-PCR kit. TCRdb trimmed the raw reads at Q25, called clones with MiXCR and kept productive beta chains. CDR3 protein duplicates are merged, each entry listing the most common genes and DNA. The sample data list hundreds of thousands of distinct CDR3 sequences, and around an eighth of these were observed just once. Together, the top ten hold 25% to 30% of the sample. The sequenced sample consisted of blood. Receptors originate from a man aged 50 or older with Graves' ophthalmopathy.

The sample holds many counts of this clonotype. The rearrangement uses TRBV5-1 and TRBJ2-7, with a possible D match to TRBD1 (6 bases). Germline V gene lookup returns CDR1 SGHRS and CDR2 YFSETQ. V lost 4 bases and J 6 bases, leaving 17 bases between the germline ends. The CDR3 spans 14 residues. The CDR3 nucleotides are TGCGCCAGCAGCAGTACCACAGGGTCCGCCGAGCAGTACTTC. Encoded protein: CASSSTTGSAEQYF.

The chain combines TRBV6-1 with TRBJ1-5, with D unresolved. Trimming stripped 6 bases from V and 8 bases from J, with 23 bases between. CDR1 is MNHNS and CDR2 is SASEGT in the germline V gene. CDR3 length: 16 amino acids. In DNA form, the CDR3 reads TGTGCCAGCAGGGATTCCAAGGGAGGTTTATTAGAGCCCCAGCATTTT. Residues: CASRDSKGGLLEPQHF.

This clonotype has a count of ten or more. V usage is TRBV3-1 and J usage is TRBJ1-2; D is uncertain. Germline assignment: CDR1 LGHDT and CDR2 YNNKEL (reference sequence). The germline V and J ends were trimmed by 0 bases and 6 bases, with 11 bases remaining between them. This CDR3 is built from 14 residues. Here the CDR3 reads CASSQDGMIHGYTF. DNA for the CDR3: TGTGCCAGCAGCCAAGATGGTATGATCCATGGCTACACCTTC.

A note on this clonotype: A single base separates this from a much larger clone, so it may be a read error. Here the CDR3 omits its conserved ending phenylalanine or tryptophan, so a read error is the likely source. The chain combines TRBV11-2 with TRBJ2-7, with D perhaps matching TRBD2 (8 bases). Trimming stripped 3 bases from V and 6 bases from J, with 15 bases between. Germline-derived CDR1 and CDR2 are SGHAT and FQNNGV. This CDR3 comprises 14 residues. CDR3 DNA sequence: TGTGCCAGCAGCTTCCGGGACAGCGGGAGCGAGCAGTACCTC. Encoded protein: CASSFRDSGSEQYL.

This clonotype was detected only a few times. V is TRBV10-3 and J is TRBJ2-7, with 7 bases that match TRBD2. The V segment lost 7 bases and the J segment 2 bases; nucleotides outside the gene matches: 8. This CDR3 comprises 14 residues. CDR1 ENHRY and CDR2 SYGVKD come from the germline V gene. In DNA, the CDR3 is TGTGCCATCAAATCACTAGCGACCCCCTACGAGCAGTACTTC. This codes for CAIKSLATPYEQYF.

At least ten counts were recorded for this clonotype. The DNA for the CDR3 is TGTGCCAGCAGCCAGGGACAGGGCACGCAGCCCCAGCATTTT. Its translation is CASSQGQGTQPQHF. The V and J genes are TRBV3-1 and TRBJ1-5, with 9 nucleotides matching TRBD1. The CDR3 runs to 14 residues. V lost 3 bases, J lost 7 bases, and 4 bases stayed unmatched. Germline assignment: CDR1 LGHDT and CDR2 YNNKEL (reference sequence).

This clonotype has at least ten counts. The rearrangement links TRBV3-1 to TRBJ2-3; 8 bases agree with TRBD2. CDR1 is LGHDT, CDR2 YNNKEL, per germline (reference sequence). The CDR3 sequence is 15 residues long. The J segment lost 1 base and the V segment lost 3 bases, leaving 3 bases of the junction unmatched. The CDR3 loop is CASSQSGSGTDTQYF. In nucleotides, the CDR3 is TGTGCCAGCAGCCAGAGCGGGAGTGGCACAGATACGCAGTATTTT.

This clonotype was counted between two and nine times. The CDR3 DNA sequence: TGCAGCTTGGGCGGGTCCGGCTATGGCTACACCTTC. It specifies CSLGGSGYGYTF. The chain joins TRBV29-1 to TRBJ1-2; no definite D call. The CDR3 is made up of 12 amino acids. V was pared by 8 bases and J by 4 bases, with 14 bases between. Germline lookup yields CDR1 SQVTM and CDR2 ANQGSEA.

CDR3 residues: CASSRPGQGHTEAFF. CDR3 DNA: TGTGCCAGCAGTCGACCTGGGCAGGGGCACACTGAAGCTTTCTTT. The chain uses TRBV27 and TRBJ1-1; the D gene is possibly TRBD1 (6 bases). Germline V gene sequence: CDR1 MNHEY, CDR2 SMNVEV (reference sequence). The CDR3 is 15 residues long. Trimming took off 5 bases at V and 3 bases at J, with 16 bases between the two ends.

This clonotype was counted many times. This sequence joins TRBV5-4 and TRBJ2-5; D is ambiguous. Germline CDR1 and CDR2: SGHNT and YYREEE (reference sequence). CDR3 length equals 13 residues. The V gene lost 4 bases and the J gene lost 2 bases, with 9 bases spanning the gap. In DNA, the CDR3 is TGTGCCAGCAGCCCATACGGGCAAGAGACCCAGTACTTC. As protein: CASSPYGQETQYF.

This clonotype has more than one count but fewer than ten. The chain has TRBV20-1 and TRBJ2-6; 7 nucleotides agree with TRBD2. The J segment lost 0 bases and the V segment lost 3 bases, leaving 11 bases of the junction unmatched. The germline CDR1 and CDR2 sequences are DFQATT and SNEGSKA (reference sequence). The CDR3 has 18 amino acids. CDR3 amino acids: CSASGRTNLNSGANVLTF. CDR3 bases: TGCAGTGCTAGCGGGAGGACGAACTTAAACTCTGGGGCCAACGTCCTGACTTTC.

The V gene is TRBV24-1, the J gene TRBJ2-7; 7 nucleotides align to TRBD1. Trimming removed 5 bases from V and 2 bases from J; junction bases left unmatched: 5. The CDR3 is 14 residues long. Germline V gene lookup returns CDR1 KGHDR and CDR2 SFDVKD. For the CDR3, the DNA is TGTGCCACCAGTGCCACGACAGGGACCTACGAGCAGTACTTC. It encodes CATSATTGTYEQYF.

This clonotype came up a few times. The chain employs TRBV6-1 and TRBJ2-1, with 10 bases that match TRBD2. The germline gives CDR1 MNHNS, CDR2 SASEGT. The CDR3 contains 15 residues. The J segment lost 5 bases and the V segment lost 6 bases, leaving 7 bases of the junction unmatched. CDR3 region: CASRMLAGVNNEQFF. In DNA form, the CDR3 reads TGTGCCAGCAGGATGCTAGCGGGAGTCAACAATGAGCAGTTCTTC.

V gene TRBV12-3 or TRBV12-4 combines with J gene TRBJ2-5; TRBD2 matches at 11 bases. Trimming at V came to 6 bases and at J to 6 bases, leaving 12 bases not matched to a gene. The length of the CDR3 is 16 residues. The CDR3 sequence: CASSGEFTSGRKTQYF. As DNA, the CDR3 is TGTGCCAGCAGCGGAGAGTTTACTAGCGGGAGAAAGACCCAGTACTTC.

This clonotype was recorded a few times. This chain connects TRBV20-1 to TRBJ2-2; no reliable D call. The CDR3 loop spans 14 amino acids. Germline V CDR1 and CDR2: DFQATT, SNEGSKA (reference sequence). Trimming took 4 bases from V and 1 from J, leaving 10 bases between them. The CDR3 loop reads CSATPAQNTGELFF. The CDR3 nucleotides are TGCAGTGCTACTCCCGCCCAGAACACCGGGGAGCTGTTTTTT.

In this sample, this clonotype turned up many times. The chain joins TRBV5-1 to TRBJ2-3, with TRBD1 matching 7 bases. V lost 3 bases, J lost 1 base, and 2 bases stayed unmatched. Germline V gene lookup returns CDR1 SGHRS and CDR2 YFSETQ. The CDR3 runs to 14 residues. CDR3 nucleotide sequence: TGCGCCAGCAGCTGGGACAGCGGCACAGATACGCAGTATTTT. This gives the protein CASSWDSGTDTQYF.

This clonotype occurred many times. The chain has TRBV12-3 or TRBV12-4 and TRBJ1-1, with D perhaps matching TRBD1 (5 bases). This CDR3 is 16 amino acids long. V was shortened by 0 bases and J by 1 base, with 12 bases between the two germline ends. CDR3 nucleotide sequence: TGTGCCAGCAGTTTAGCCCACGGGGCCGGGAACACTGAAGCTTTCTTT. Amino acids: CASSLAHGAGNTEAFF.

This clonotype has at least ten counts. This chain uses TRBV6-6 with TRBJ1-1; D uncertain. The V and J ends lost 2 bases and 1 base respectively, with 8 bases between them. The CDR3 spans 14 residues. Per germline, CDR1 MNHNY and CDR2 SVGAGI (reference sequence). CDR3 DNA: TGTGCCAGCAGTTACGATAGGAGGAACACTGAAGCTTTCTTT. Translation gives CASSYDRRNTEAFF.

This clonotype appeared many times. The rearrangement joins TRBV7-3 to TRBJ2-2; TRBD1 might be the D (6 bases). The CDR3 has 15 amino acids. Germline assignment: CDR1 SGHTA and CDR2 FQGTGA. V gave up 5 bases and J gave up 0 bases, with 10 bases separating them. For the CDR3, the DNA is TGTGCCAGCAGCCTGGACAGTCCGAACACCGGGGAGCTGTTTTTT. Protein: CASSLDSPNTGELFF.